These 32 T cell receptor beta chains share one sample of origin, sequenced in a study of T cells after yellow fever vaccination. TCRdb reprocessed the 5' RACE reads via MiXCR and lists one record per CDR3 protein. There are more than 200,000 distinct CDR3 sequences in the sample; approximately 3.8% occur only once, and around 20% lies in the top ten. The starting material was PBMCs, obtained 15 days after the yellow fever booster vaccination. These receptors originate from a man younger than 35 who received the YFV17D yellow fever vaccine.

In this sample, this clonotype turned up many times. V usage is TRBV6-5 and J usage is TRBJ2-7; 10 nucleotides match TRBD2. This CDR3 region has 13 residues. The germline CDR1 and CDR2 sequences are MNHEY and SVGAGI. V gave up 6 bases and J gave up 3 bases; unmatched junction bases: 2. CDR3 region: CASRPSGGYEQYF. The CDR3 bases are TGTGCCAGCAGGCCTAGCGGGGGCTACGAGCAGTACTTC.

This clonotype was observed many times. J is TRBJ1-4 and V is TRBV27; TRBD1 aligns across 9 bases. This CDR3 has 14 residues. Per the germline V gene, CDR1 is MNHEY and CDR2 is SMNVEV (reference sequence). Germline trimming cut 8 bases from V and 7 bases from J; bases unmatched to any gene: 8. CDR3 amino acids: CASGGTGGFEKLFF. The DNA of the CDR3 is TGTGCCAGCGGTGGAACAGGGGGCTTTGAAAAACTGTTTTTT. The full variable domain, completed using reference TRBV27 and TRBJ1-4, is EAQVTQNPRYLITVTGKKLTVTCSQNMNHEYMSWYRQDPGLGLRQIYYSMNVEVTDKGDVPEGYKVSRKEKRNFPLILESPSPNQTSLYFCASGGTGGFEKLFFGSGTQLSVL.

This clonotype showed up many times. The J gene is TRBJ2-3, the V gene TRBV12-3 or TRBV12-4; 8 bases are shared with TRBD2. The CDR3 consists of 12 residues. V lost 5 bases, J lost 10 bases, and 5 bases stayed unmatched. CDR3 protein: CASSPGGVAQYF. CDR3 nucleotide sequence: TGTGCCAGCAGTCCGGGGGGGGTAGCGCAGTATTTT.

The chain recombines TRBV19 with TRBJ2-3; D unclear. The V gene's germline CDR1 is LNHDA and CDR2 SQIVND (reference sequence). V was shortened by 5 bases and J by 5 bases, with 11 bases between the two germline ends. The length of the CDR3 is 13 residues. This CDR3 is CASSARKGDTQYF. In DNA form, the CDR3 reads TGTGCCAGTAGTGCGCGGAAAGGAGATACGCAGTATTTT.

This clonotype was recorded many times. The chain has TRBV27 and TRBJ2-1, with 7 bases fitting TRBD2. The V gene's germline CDR1 is MNHEY and CDR2 SMNVEV (reference sequence). The CDR3 has 13 residues. V shed 3 bases and J 13 bases; nucleotides not matched to a gene: 9. The chain's CDR3 is CASSFLAGRSQFF. The DNA of the CDR3 is TGTGCCAGCAGTTTCTTAGCGGGCCGAAGTCAGTTCTTC.

This clonotype was recorded many times. The rearrangement joins TRBV5-4 to TRBJ2-1; TRBD2 matches 11 bases. CDR3 length equals 16 residues. The trim removed 4 bases at V and 3 bases at J, leaving 6 bases unmatched. The germline gives CDR1 SGHNT, CDR2 YYREEE (reference sequence). The CDR3, as DNA: TGTGCCAGCAGCCCCACTAGCGGGGGCCACTACAATGAGCAGTTCTTC. It specifies CASSPTSGGHYNEQFF.

V is TRBV19 and J is TRBJ2-2; D is uncertain. V was pared by 3 bases and J by 4 bases, with 3 bases between. The CDR3 consists of 12 residues. CDR1 is LNHDA, CDR2 SQIVND, per germline (reference sequence). DNA for the CDR3: TGTGCCAGTAGTATTATCACCGGGGAGCTGTTTTTT. Amino acids: CASSIITGELFF.

There are many counts of this clonotype. The gene calls are TRBV5-1 and TRBJ2-5; the D gene is possibly TRBD2 (6 bases). The CDR3 has 14 amino acids. Between the trimmed V and J ends, which lost 4 bases and 4 bases, there was a span of 14 bases. Per germline, CDR1 SGHRS and CDR2 YFSETQ. The CDR3 bases are TGCGCCAGCAGCCGAGGGGAGCGGGTAGAGACCCAGTACTTC. It encodes CASSRGERVETQYF.

In this sample, this clonotype turned up many times. V gene TRBV29-1 combines with J gene TRBJ2-1; D is possibly TRBD1 or TRBD2 (5 bases each). V gave up 4 bases and J gave up 0 bases, with 10 bases separating them. Germline CDR1 is SQVTM and CDR2 is ANQGSEA. The CDR3 has 14 residues. CDR3 bases: TGCAGCGTTGTCGAGGGGAGCTCCTACAATGAGCAGTTCTTC. It is translated as CSVVEGSSYNEQFF.

This clonotype was counted at least ten times. CDR3 residues: CSVRPGGAGAGDEQFF. The DNA for the CDR3 is TGCAGCGTCAGGCCGGGGGGAGCGGGGGCCGGAGATGAGCAGTTCTTC. The rearrangement uses TRBV29-1 and TRBJ2-1; TRBD2 aligns across 8 bases. V lost 6 bases, J lost 8 bases, and 18 bases stayed unmatched. Germline assignment: CDR1 SQVTM and CDR2 ANQGSEA. CDR3 size: 16 residues.

This clonotype showed up many times. The gene calls are TRBV20-1 and TRBJ2-1; D may match TRBD1 or TRBD2 (5 bases each). Trimming took off 4 bases at V and 3 bases at J, with 19 bases between the two ends. The germline CDR1 and CDR2 sequences are DFQATT and SNEGSKA (reference sequence). The CDR3 runs 16 residues. The CDR3 region is CSAITGQGGFYNEQFF. The CDR3 region has the DNA TGCAGTGCTATCACGGGGCAGGGTGGTTTCTACAATGAGCAGTTCTTC.

This clonotype appeared many times. The V and J genes are TRBV12-3 or TRBV12-4 and TRBJ1-1; D call uncertain. Between the trimmed V and J ends, which lost 7 bases and 1 base, there was a span of 16 bases. This CDR3 is built from 15 residues. Here the CDR3 reads CASTPVRRANTEAFF. In nucleotides, the CDR3 is TGTGCCAGCACCCCCGTCCGAAGGGCGAACACTGAAGCTTTCTTT.

This clonotype was counted ten times or more. V gene TRBV3-1 combines with J gene TRBJ2-5; 7 bases fit TRBD1. The germline V gene encodes CDR1 LGHDT and CDR2 YNNKEL (reference sequence). The CDR3 is 15 residues long. The V and J ends lost 1 base and 1 base, in that order; junction bases with no gene match: 3. The CDR3 DNA reads TGTGCCAGCAGCCAAGGGGGACAGATCCAAGAGACCCAGTACTTC. Amino acid sequence: CASSQGGQIQETQYF.

This clonotype was observed at least ten times. CDR3 in DNA: TGCGCCAGCAGCCAAAGGGCCGGGACTCCTATTCCCTTCTTC. This translates into CASSQRAGTPIPFF. The rearrangement uses TRBV4-1 and TRBJ2-1, with a weak D call TRBD2 (6 bases). V gave up 2 bases and J gave up 16 bases, with 21 bases separating them. CDR1 and CDR2 (germline): MGHRA, YSYEKL. The CDR3 is made up of 14 amino acids.

This clonotype was counted at least ten times. The genes are TRBV13 and TRBJ2-7, with D possibly called TRBD1 or TRBD2 (5 bases each). The CDR3 spans 11 residues. CDR1 is PRHDT, CDR2 FYEKMQ, per germline (reference sequence). V lost 8 bases to trimming and J lost 4 bases, with 9 bases between them. The CDR3 loop reads CASGTVYEQYF. CDR3 coding DNA: TGTGCCAGCGGGACGGTATACGAGCAGTACTTC.

Of note for this clonotype: The junction departs from germline at one end; a sequencing error may be responsible. The chain is built from TRBV5-1 and TRBJ2-3; D is ambiguous. The CDR3 has 14 amino acids. From germline, CDR1 is SGHRS and CDR2 YFSETQ. This CDR3 is CASRLDGSTDTQYF. The CDR3 bases are TGCGCCAGCAGATTGGACGGGAGCACAGATACGCAGTATTTT.

This clonotype was seen ten or more times. The J gene is TRBJ1-3, the V gene TRBV20-1, with TRBD1 matching 9 bases. In germline, CDR1 is DFQATT, CDR2 SNEGSKA (reference sequence). CDR3 size: 13 residues. After removal of 7 bases from V and 0 bases from J, the junction contained 1 base not matched to a gene. The CDR3: CSGQGVSGNTIYF. The CDR3 region has the DNA TGCAGTGGACAGGGGGTCTCTGGAAACACCATATATTTT.

This clonotype was recorded at least ten times. This chain joins TRBV11-1 and TRBJ2-1; TRBD1 might be the D (6 bases). V was cut by 5 bases and J by 3 bases, with 11 bases left in between. The CDR3 contains 14 residues. CDR1 and CDR2 from the germline V gene are SGHAT and FQDESV (reference sequence). In nucleotides, the CDR3 is TGTGCCAGCAGCCAGGGACACAGCTACAATGAGCAGTTCTTC. It yields the protein CASSQGHSYNEQFF.

This clonotype has a count of ten or more. The junction and the germline gene differ at one end; a read error may be behind it. The J gene is TRBJ2-1, the V gene TRBV19, with D perhaps matching TRBD2 (5 bases). Germline V gene lookup returns CDR1 LNHDA and CDR2 SQIVND (reference sequence). The CDR3 is 13 amino acids. CDR3 bases: TGTGCCAGTAGTATCGCTAGCTACAGTGAGCAGTTCTTC. Its protein product is CASSIASYSEQFF.

In this sample, this clonotype turned up many times. The gene calls are TRBV18 and TRBJ2-5; D may be TRBD1 (6 bases). Trimming cost V 2 bases and J 4 bases, with 11 bases left between them. CDR1 and CDR2 from the germline V gene are KGHSH and LQKENI. This CDR3 has 14 amino acids. CDR3 in amino acids: CASSPGGRGETQYF. The CDR3 nucleotides are TGTGCCAGCTCACCAGGAGGCAGGGGAGAGACCCAGTACTTC.

In this sample, this clonotype turned up many times. This chain links TRBV6-5 with TRBJ2-3, with TRBD2 matching 13 bases. The V segment lost 7 bases and the J segment 4 bases; nucleotides outside the gene matches: 5. The CDR3 covers 15 residues. The germline V gene encodes CDR1 MNHEY and CDR2 SVGAGI. This CDR3 reads CASTRLAGGADTQYF. DNA of the CDR3: TGTGCCAGCACCAGACTAGCGGGGGGTGCAGATACGCAGTATTTT.

This clonotype was seen ten or more times. V and J are TRBV7-9 and TRBJ2-1; D possibly corresponds to TRBD2 (6 bases). The CDR3 spans 13 residues. Germline V gene lookup returns CDR1 SEHNR and CDR2 FQNEAQ (reference sequence). V shed 0 bases and J shed 9 bases, with 9 bases lying between them. Written as DNA, the CDR3 is TGTGCCAGCAGCTTAGCGTCCGGGGGTGAGCAGTTCTTC. Amino acid sequence: CASSLASGGEQFF.

In its sample, this clonotype was seen many times. The chain's CDR3 is CASSARDSGYNEQFF. The CDR3 nucleotides are TGTGCCAGCAGCGCCCGGGACAGCGGCTACAATGAGCAGTTCTTC. The chain recombines TRBV7-7 with TRBJ2-1; TRBD1 aligns across 7 bases. Losses at the gene ends were 5 bases for V and 3 bases for J; bases not matched to a gene: 7. CDR1 is SSHAT, CDR2 FNYEAQ, per germline (reference sequence). This CDR3 comprises 15 residues. Full variable domain (missing parts from reference TRBV7-7 and TRBJ2-1): GAGVSQSPRYKVTKRGQDVTLRCDPISSHATLYWYQQALGQGPEFLTYFNYEAQPDKSGLPSDRFSAERPEGSISTLTIQRTEQRDSAMYRCASSARDSGYNEQFFGPGTRLTVL.

This clonotype was recorded many times. This chain joins TRBV5-1 and TRBJ2-5, with a possible D match to TRBD1 (6 bases). V lost 2 bases and J lost 4, with 15 bases in between. This CDR3 is 15 amino acids long. CDR1 and CDR2 (germline): SGHRS, YFSETQ. CDR3 protein: CASSFEPGQLETQYF. The CDR3, as DNA: TGCGCCAGCAGCTTCGAACCAGGACAGCTAGAGACCCAGTACTTC.

This clonotype has ten or more counts. The chain recombines TRBV4-3 with TRBJ1-6, with D possibly being TRBD1 (5 bases). The length of the CDR3 is 15 residues. The germline V gene encodes CDR1 LGHNA and CDR2 YSLEER. The V gene lost 1 base and the J gene lost 9 bases, with 13 bases spanning the gap. The CDR3 nucleotides are TGCGCCAGCAGCCAAGTAGAAGGGGATAGTTCACCCCTCCACTTT. The encoded protein is CASSQVEGDSSPLHF.

This clonotype was found many times. The rearrangement joins TRBV11-2 to TRBJ2-1, with 11 positions matching TRBD2. The length of the CDR3 is 17 residues. With V trimmed by 5 bases and J by 1 base, 7 bases remained unmatched. CDR1 and CDR2 from the germline V gene are SGHAT and FQNNGV. The CDR3 nucleotides are TGTGCCAGCAGCCCAAACCCTAGCGGGGGGTCCTACAATGAGCAGTTCTTC. This gives the protein CASSPNPSGGSYNEQFF.

This clonotype was seen more than once but under ten times. The V call is TRBV4-1, the J call TRBJ2-1, with TRBD2 matching 12 bases. Trimming removed 4 bases from V and 4 bases from J; junction bases left unmatched: 2. Looked up from germline, CDR1 is MGHRA and CDR2 is YSYEKL. There are 15 residues in the CDR3. Here the CDR3 DNA reads TGCGCCAGCAGCCCCCTAGCGGGGGGGTACAATGAGCAGTTCTTC. Residues: CASSPLAGGYNEQFF.

This clonotype occurred many times. J is TRBJ2-7 and V is TRBV7-3; tentatively, D is TRBD2 (6 bases). The V end was cut by 6 bases, the J end by 1 base, with 10 bases between. The CDR3 length is 13 residues. Germline assignment: CDR1 SGHTA and CDR2 FQGTGA. CDR3 sequence: CASSLSGSYEQYF. CDR3 sequence (DNA): TGTGCCAGCAGTTTGAGCGGGTCCTACGAGCAGTACTTC. Together with reference TRBV7-3 and TRBJ2-7, the CDR3 gives the full variable domain: GAGVSQTPSNKVTEKGKYVELRCDPISGHTALYWYRQSLGQGPEFLIYFQGTGAADDSGLPNDRFFAVRPEGSVSTLKIQRTERGDSAVYLCASSLSGSYEQYFGPGTRLTVT.

This clonotype was observed at least ten times. The gene calls are TRBV12-3 or TRBV12-4 and TRBJ2-5, with TRBD1 identical over 8 bases. The V and J ends lost 4 bases and 2 bases, in that order; junction bases with no gene match: 0. The CDR3 covers 13 residues. CDR3 in amino acids: CASSWTGQETQYF. In DNA, the CDR3 is TGTGCCAGCAGTTGGACAGGGCAAGAGACCCAGTACTTC.

In its sample, this clonotype was seen many times. V gene TRBV24-1 combines with J gene TRBJ1-5; D unclear. The CDR3 contains 11 residues. The germline gives CDR1 KGHDR, CDR2 SFDVKD. Between the trimmed V and J ends, which lost 10 bases and 1 base, there was a span of 4 bases. The CDR3 DNA reads TGTGCCACAGGAAGCAATCAGCCCCAGCATTTT. Encoded protein: CATGSNQPQHF.

This clonotype was picked up many times. The CDR3 spells CAISVGGRGQPQHF. The CDR3 DNA sequence: TGTGCCATCAGTGTGGGGGGGCGCGGTCAGCCCCAGCATTTT. The chain has TRBV10-3 and TRBJ1-5, with D possibly matching TRBD1 (6 bases). V dropped 4 bases and J dropped 6 bases, with 13 bases sitting between them. Germline V lookup: CDR1 ENHRY, CDR2 SYGVKD. The CDR3 consists of 14 residues.

This clonotype was counted ten times or more. This chain links TRBV7-8 with TRBJ2-6; 7 bases line up with TRBD1. The germline CDR1 and CDR2 sequences are SGHVS and FQNEAQ. J was trimmed by 0 bases and V by 5 bases; bases with no gene match: 7. The CDR3 runs to 17 residues. The CDR3 bases are TGTGCCAGCAGCCCCACGCCAGGGGGCTCTGGGGCCAACGTCCTGACTTTC. Its protein is CASSPTPGGSGANVLTF.